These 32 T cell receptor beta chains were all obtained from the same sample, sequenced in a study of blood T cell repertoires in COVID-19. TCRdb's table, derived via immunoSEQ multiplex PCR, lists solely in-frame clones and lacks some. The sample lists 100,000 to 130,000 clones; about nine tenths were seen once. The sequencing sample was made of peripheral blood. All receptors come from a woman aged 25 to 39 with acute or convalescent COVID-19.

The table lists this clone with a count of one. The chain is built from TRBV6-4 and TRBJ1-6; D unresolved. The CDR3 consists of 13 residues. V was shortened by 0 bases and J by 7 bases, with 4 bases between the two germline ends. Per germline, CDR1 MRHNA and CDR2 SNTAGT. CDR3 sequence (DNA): TGTGCCAGCAGTGACTCCTTAAATTCACCCCTCCACTTT. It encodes CASSDSLNSPLHF.

The CDR3 bases are TGTGCCAGCAGTTTTCCAGCTAACTATGGCTACACCTTC. Protein product: CASSFPANYGYTF. The rearrangement uses TRBV6-2 or TRBV6-3 and TRBJ1-2, with D unresolved. The CDR3 length is 13 residues. Germline V gene data show CDR1 as MNHEY and CDR2 as SVGEGT. V dropped 4 bases and J dropped 0 bases, with 6 bases sitting between them.

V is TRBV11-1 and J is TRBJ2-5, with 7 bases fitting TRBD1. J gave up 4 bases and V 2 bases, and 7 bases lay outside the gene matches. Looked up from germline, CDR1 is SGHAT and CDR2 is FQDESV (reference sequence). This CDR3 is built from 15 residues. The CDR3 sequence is CASSLSAGGPETQYF. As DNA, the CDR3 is TGTGCCAGCAGCTTATCGGCAGGGGGTCCAGAGACCCAGTACTTC.

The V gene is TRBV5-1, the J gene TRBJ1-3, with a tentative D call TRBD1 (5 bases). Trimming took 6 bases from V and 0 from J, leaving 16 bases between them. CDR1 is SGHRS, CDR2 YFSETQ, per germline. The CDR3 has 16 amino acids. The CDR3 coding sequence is TGCGCCAGCACACTGGGGGGGACTCACTCTGGAAACACCATATATTTT. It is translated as CASTLGGTHSGNTIYF.

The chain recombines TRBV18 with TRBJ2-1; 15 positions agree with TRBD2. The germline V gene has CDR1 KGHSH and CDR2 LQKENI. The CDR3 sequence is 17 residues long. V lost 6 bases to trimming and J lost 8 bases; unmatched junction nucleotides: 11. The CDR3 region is CASSSTRTSGRAYEQFF. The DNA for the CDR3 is TGTGCCAGCTCCTCGACTCGGACTAGCGGGAGGGCCTATGAGCAGTTCTTC. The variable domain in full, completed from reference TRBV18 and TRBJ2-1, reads NAGVMQNPRHLVRRRGQEARLRCSPMKGHSHVYWYRQLPEEGLKFMVYLQKENIIDESGMPKERFSAEFPKEGPSILRIQQVVRGDSAAYFCASSSTRTSGRAYEQFFGPGTRLTVL.

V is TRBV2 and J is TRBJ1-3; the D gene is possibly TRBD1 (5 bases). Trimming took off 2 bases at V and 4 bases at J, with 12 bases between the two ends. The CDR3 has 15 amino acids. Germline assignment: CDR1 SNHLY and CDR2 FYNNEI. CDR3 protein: CASSEIGQGGNTIYF. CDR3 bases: TGTGCCAGCAGTGAAATTGGGCAGGGAGGAAACACCATATATTTT.

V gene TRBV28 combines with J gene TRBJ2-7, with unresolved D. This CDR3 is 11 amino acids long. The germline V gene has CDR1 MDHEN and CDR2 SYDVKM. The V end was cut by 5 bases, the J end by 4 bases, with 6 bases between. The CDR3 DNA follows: TGTGCCAGCAGTCCCAAATACGAGCAGTACTTC. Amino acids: CASSPKYEQYF.

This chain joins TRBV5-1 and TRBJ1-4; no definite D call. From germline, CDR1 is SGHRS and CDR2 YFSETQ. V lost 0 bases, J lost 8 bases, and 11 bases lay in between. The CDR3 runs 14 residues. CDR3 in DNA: TGCGCCAGCAGCTTGGCCCCAGGCGACGAAAAACTGTTTTTT. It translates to CASSLAPGDEKLFF.

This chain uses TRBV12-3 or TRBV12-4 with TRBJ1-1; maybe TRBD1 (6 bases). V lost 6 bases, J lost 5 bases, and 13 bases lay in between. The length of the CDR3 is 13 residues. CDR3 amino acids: CASRPGTKTEAFF. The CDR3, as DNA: TGTGCCAGCAGACCCGGGACAAAGACTGAAGCTTTCTTT.

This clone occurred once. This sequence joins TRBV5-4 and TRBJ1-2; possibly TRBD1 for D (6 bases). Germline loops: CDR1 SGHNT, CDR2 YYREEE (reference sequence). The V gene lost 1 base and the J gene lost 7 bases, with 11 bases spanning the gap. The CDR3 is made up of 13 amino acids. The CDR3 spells CASSLQQGGGYTF. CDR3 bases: TGTGCCAGCAGCTTGCAACAGGGTGGTGGCTACACCTTC. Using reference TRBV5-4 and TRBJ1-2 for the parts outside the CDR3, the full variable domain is ETGVTQSPTHLIKTRGQQVTLRCSSQSGHNTVSWYQQALGQGPQFIFQYYREEENGRGNFPPRFSGLQFPNYSSELNVNALELDDSALYLCASSLQQGGGYTFGSGTRLTVV.

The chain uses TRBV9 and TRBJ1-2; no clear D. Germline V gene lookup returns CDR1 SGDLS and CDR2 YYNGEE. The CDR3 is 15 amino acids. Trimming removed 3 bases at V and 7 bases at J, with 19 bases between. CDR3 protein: CASSATVGPGAGYTF. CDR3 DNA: TGTGCCAGCAGCGCCACCGTGGGCCCCGGTGCTGGCTACACCTTC.

The CDR3 DNA reads TGTGCCAGCAGCCCCCGGGGGGGGGACGCAGATACGCAGTATTTT. It specifies CASSPRGGDADTQYF. The chain combines TRBV7-9 with TRBJ2-3; TRBD2 matches 8 bases. V trimming: 5 bases; J trimming: 4 bases; junction bases outside the gene matches: 8. This CDR3 is built from 15 residues. Germline CDR1 reads SEHNR; CDR2 reads FQNEAQ (reference sequence).

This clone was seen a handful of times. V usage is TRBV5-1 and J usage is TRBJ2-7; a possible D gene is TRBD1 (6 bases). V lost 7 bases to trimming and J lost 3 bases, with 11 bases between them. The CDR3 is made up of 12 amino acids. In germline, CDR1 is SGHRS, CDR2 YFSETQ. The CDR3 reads CASARDNYEQYF. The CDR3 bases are TGCGCCAGCGCCCGGGACAACTACGAGCAGTACTTC.

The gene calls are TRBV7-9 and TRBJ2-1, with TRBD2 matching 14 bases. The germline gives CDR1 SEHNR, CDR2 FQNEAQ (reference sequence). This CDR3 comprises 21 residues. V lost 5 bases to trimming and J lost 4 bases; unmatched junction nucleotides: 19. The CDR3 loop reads CASSISRDGTSGSSSYNEQFF. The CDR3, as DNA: TGTGCCAGCAGCATTAGTCGGGATGGGACTAGCGGGAGTTCATCGTACAATGAGCAGTTCTTC.

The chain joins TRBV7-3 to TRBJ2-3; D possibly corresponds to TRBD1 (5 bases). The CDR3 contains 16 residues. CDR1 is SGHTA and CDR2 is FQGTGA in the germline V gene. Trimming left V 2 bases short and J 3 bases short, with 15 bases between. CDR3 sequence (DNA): TGTGCCAGCAGCTTAGGTTCAGGGCCCGGGACAGATACGCAGTATTTT. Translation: CASSLGSGPGTDTQYF.

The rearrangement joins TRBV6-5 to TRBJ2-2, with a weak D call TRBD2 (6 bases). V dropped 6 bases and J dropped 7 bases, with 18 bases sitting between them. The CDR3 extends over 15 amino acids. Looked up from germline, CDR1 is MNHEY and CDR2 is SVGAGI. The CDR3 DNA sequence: TGTGCCAGCAGACCAATCCGGGGGAATGGCGGGGAGCTGTTTTTT. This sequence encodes CASRPIRGNGGELFF.

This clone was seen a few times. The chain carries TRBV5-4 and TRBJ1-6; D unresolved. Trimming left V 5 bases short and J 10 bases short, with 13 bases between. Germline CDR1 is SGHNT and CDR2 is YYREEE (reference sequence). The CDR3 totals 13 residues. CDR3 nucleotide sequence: TGTGCCAGCAGAGGCCAGGAGGAATCACCCCTCCACTTT. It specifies CASRGQEESPLHF.

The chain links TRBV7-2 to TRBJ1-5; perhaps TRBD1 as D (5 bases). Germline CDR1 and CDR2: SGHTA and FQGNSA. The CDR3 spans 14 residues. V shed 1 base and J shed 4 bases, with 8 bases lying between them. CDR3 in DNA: TGTGCCAGCAGCTTAGGACCAGGGAATCAGCCCCAGCATTTT. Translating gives CASSLGPGNQPQHF. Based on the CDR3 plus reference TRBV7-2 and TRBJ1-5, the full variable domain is GAGVSQSPSNKVTEKGKDVELRCDPISGHTALYWYRQSLGQGLEFLIYFQGNSAPDKSGLPSDRFSAERTGGSVSTLTIQRTQQEDSAVYLCASSLGPGNQPQHFGDGTRLSIL.

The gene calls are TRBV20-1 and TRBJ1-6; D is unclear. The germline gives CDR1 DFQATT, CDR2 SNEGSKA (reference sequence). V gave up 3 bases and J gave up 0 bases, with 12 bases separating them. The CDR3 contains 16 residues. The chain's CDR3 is CSASLSRSSYNSPLHF. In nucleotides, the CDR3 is TGCAGTGCTAGTTTATCCCGGAGCTCCTATAATTCACCCCTCCACTTT.

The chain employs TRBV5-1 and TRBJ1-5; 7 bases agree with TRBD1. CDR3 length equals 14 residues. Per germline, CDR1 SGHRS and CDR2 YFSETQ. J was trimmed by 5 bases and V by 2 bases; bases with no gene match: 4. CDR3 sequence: CASSLTGADQPQHF. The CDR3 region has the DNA TGCGCCAGCAGCTTAACAGGGGCTGATCAGCCCCAGCATTTT.

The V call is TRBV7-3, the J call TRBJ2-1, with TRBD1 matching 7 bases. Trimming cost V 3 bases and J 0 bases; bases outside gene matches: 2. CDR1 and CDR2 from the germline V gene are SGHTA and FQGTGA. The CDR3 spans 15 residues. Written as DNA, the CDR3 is TGTGCCAGCAGCTTGACAGGGAGCTCCTACAATGAGCAGTTCTTC. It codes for CASSLTGSSYNEQFF.

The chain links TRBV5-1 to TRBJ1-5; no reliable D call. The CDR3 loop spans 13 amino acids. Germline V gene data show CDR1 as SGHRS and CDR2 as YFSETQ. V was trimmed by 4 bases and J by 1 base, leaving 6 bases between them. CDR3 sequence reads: CASSEWSNQPQHF. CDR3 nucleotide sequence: TGCGCCAGCAGCGAGTGGAGCAATCAGCCCCAGCATTTT.

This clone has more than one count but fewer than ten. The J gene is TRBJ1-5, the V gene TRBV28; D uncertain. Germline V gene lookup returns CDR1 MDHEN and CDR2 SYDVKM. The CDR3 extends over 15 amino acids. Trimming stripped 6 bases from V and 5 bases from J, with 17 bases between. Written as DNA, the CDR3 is TGTGCCAGCAGCCCCGGGATTCTACTTCATCAGCCCCAGCATTTT. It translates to CASSPGILLHQPQHF.

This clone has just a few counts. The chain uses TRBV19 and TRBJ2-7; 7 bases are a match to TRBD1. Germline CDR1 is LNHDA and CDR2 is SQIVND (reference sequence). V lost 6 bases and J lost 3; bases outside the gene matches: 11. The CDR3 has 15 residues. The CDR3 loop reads CASSKLPGQSYEQYF. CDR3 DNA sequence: TGTGCCAGTAGCAAGCTACCGGGACAGAGCTACGAGCAGTACTTC.

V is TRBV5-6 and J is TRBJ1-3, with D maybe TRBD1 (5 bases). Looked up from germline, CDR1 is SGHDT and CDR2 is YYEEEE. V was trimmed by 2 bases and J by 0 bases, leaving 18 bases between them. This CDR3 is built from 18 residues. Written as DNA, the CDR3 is TGTGCCAGCAGCTTTAGACCACAGCAGGGCTCCTCTGGAAACACCATATATTTT. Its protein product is CASSFRPQQGSSGNTIYF.

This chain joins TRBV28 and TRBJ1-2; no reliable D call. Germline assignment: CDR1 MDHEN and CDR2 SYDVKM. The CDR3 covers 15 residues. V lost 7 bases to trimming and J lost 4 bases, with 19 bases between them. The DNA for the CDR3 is TGTGCCAGCACCCTCGGGTCCTCGGGTAGCTATGGCTACACCTTC. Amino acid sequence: CASTLGSSGSYGYTF.

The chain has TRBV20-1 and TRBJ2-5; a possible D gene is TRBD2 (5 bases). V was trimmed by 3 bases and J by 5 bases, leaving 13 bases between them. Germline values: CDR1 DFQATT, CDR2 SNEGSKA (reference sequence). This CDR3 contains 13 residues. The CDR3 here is CSASELGRETQYF. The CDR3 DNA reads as TGCAGTGCTAGTGAACTAGGCCGGGAGACCCAGTACTTC.

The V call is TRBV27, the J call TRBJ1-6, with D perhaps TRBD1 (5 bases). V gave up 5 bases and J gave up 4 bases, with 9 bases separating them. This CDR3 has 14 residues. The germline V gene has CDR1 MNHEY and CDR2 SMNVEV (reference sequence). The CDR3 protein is CASSLGAYNSPLHF. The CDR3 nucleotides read TGTGCCAGCAGTCTTGGGGCTTATAATTCACCCCTCCACTTT.

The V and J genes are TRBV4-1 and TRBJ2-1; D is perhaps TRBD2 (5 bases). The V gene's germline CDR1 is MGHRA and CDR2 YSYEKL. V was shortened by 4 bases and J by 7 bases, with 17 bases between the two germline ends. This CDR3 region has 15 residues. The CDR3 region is CASSRGSVAQNEQFF. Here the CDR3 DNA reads TGCGCCAGCAGCCGAGGGAGTGTAGCGCAAAATGAGCAGTTCTTC.

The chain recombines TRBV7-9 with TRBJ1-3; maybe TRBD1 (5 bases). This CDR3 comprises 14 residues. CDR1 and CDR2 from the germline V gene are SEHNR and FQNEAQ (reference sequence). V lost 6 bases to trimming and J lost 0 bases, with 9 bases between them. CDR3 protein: CASRETGSGNTIYF. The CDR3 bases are TGTGCCAGCAGAGAAACAGGCTCTGGAAACACCATATATTTT.

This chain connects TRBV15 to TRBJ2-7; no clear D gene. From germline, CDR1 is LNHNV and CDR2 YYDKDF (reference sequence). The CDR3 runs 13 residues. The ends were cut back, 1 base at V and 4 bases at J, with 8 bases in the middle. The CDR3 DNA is TGTGCCACCAGCAGAGGTAGAAATTACGAGCAGTACTTC. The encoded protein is CATSRGRNYEQYF.

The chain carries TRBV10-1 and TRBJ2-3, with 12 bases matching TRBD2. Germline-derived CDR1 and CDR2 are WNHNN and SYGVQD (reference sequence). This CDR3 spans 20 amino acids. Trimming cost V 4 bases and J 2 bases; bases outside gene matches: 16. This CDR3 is CASSGLAGTSGPTATDTQYF. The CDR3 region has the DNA TGCGCCAGCAGTGGACTTGCGGGGACTAGCGGGCCGACTGCCACAGATACGCAGTATTTT.